The clone carrying this TCR beta chain was seen many times. This entry belongs to a study of neurological immune-mediated disorders. Synthesis of cDNA used 5'RACE (with 10-nucleotide random UMIs). Each CDR3 protein gets one entry after TCRdb re-called the 5' RACE reads with MiXCR. The sample has about 18,000 distinct CDR3 sequences; about 10% are singletons. Unmatched junction bases numbered 4, after V lost 4 bases and J lost 6 bases. Germline V gene data show CDR1 as LNHNV and CDR2 as YYDKDF (reference sequence). The length of the CDR3 is 14 residues. The rearrangement links TRBV15 to TRBJ1-2, with 11 nucleotides matching TRBD1. Material: CD8+ T cells from blood. This receptor was obtained from a woman between 45 and 65 years old in good health. CDR3 DNA: TGTGCCACCAGCACGGACAGGGGGCCCAATGGCTACACCTTC. It yields the protein CATSTDRGPNGYTF.